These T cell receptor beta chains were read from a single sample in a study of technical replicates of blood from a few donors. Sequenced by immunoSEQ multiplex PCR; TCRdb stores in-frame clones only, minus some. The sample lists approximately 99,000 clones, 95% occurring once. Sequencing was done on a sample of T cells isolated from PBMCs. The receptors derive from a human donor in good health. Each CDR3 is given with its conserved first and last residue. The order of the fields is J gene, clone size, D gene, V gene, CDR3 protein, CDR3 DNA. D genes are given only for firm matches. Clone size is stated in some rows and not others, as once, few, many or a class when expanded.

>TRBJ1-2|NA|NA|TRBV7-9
CASSPSLGLQGYTF
TGTGCCAGCAGCCCCTCGTTAGGACTACAGGGCTACACCTTC
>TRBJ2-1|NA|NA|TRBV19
CASSIGGYNEQFF
TGTGCCAGTAGTATTGGGGGGTACAATGAGCAGTTCTTC
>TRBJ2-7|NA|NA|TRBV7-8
CASLRGLSSYEQYF
TGTGCCAGCCTCCGGGGGTTGAGCTCCTACGAGCAGTACTTC
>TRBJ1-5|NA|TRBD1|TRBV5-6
CASSLTGGSNQPQHF
TGTGCCAGCAGCCTGACAGGGGGAAGCAATCAGCCCCAGCATTTT
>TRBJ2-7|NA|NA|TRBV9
CASSVAWGGEQYF
TGTGCCAGCAGCGTAGCGTGGGGAGGCGAGCAGTACTTC
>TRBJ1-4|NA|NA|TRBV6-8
CASSGRINEKLFF
TGTGCCAGCAGCGGGAGGATTAATGAAAAACTGTTTTTT
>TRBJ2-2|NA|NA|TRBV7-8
CASSLDRGGIGELFF
TGTGCCAGCAGCTTAGACAGGGGAGGAATCGGGGAGCTGTTTTTT
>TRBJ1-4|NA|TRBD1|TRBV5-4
CASSFGQGKEKLFF
TGTGCCAGCAGCTTTGGACAGGGGAAGGAAAAACTGTTTTTT
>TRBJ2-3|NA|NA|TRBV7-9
CASSFPLEADLLQDTQYF
TGTGCCAGCAGCTTCCCCCTTGAGGCAGACTTACTCCAAGATACGCAGTATTTT
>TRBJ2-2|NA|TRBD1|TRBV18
CASSFGQGGNTGELFF
TGTGCCAGCTCATTTGGACAGGGGGGAAACACCGGGGAGCTGTTTTTT
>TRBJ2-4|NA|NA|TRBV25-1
CASTGYKNIQYF
TGTGCCAGCACAGGGTACAAAAACATTCAGTACTTC
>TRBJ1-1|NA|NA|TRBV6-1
CAISETVTQNTEAFF
TGTGCCATCAGTGAAACCGTAACACAGAACACTGAAGCTTTCTTT
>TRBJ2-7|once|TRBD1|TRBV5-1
CASSLVKQGESEQYF
TGCGCCAGCAGCTTGGTGAAACAGGGGGAGAGTGAGCAGTACTTC
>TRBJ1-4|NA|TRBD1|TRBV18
CASSPGQGDEKLFF
TGTGCCAGCTCACCTGGGCAGGGGGACGAAAAACTGTTTTTT
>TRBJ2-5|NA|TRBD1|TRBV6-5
CASSDRAGLETQYF
TGTGCCAGCAGTGACAGGGCAGGGTTGGAGACCCAGTACTTC
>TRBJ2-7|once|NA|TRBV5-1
CASTSGIGQGDYEQYF
TGCGCCAGTACCTCTGGGATCGGGCAGGGCGACTACGAGCAGTACTTC
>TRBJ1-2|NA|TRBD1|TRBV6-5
CASGETGGISYGYTF
TGTGCCAGCGGAGAAACAGGGGGCATTTCATATGGCTACACCTTC
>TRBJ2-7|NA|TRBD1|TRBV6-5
CASSKGQGVSYEQYF
TGTGCCAGCAGTAAAGGACAGGGGGTCTCCTACGAGCAGTACTTC
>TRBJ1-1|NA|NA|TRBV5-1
CASKIQGYTEAFF
TGCGCCAGCAAGATACAGGGATACACTGAAGCTTTCTTT
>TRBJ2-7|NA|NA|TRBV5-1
CASSLGKQVYEQYF
TGCGCCAGCAGCTTGGGTAAACAGGTCTACGAGCAGTACTTC
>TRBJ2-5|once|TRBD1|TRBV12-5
CASGLVQGAETQYF
TGTGCTAGTGGTTTGGTACAGGGGGCAGAGACCCAGTACTTC
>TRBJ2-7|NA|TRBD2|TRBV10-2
CASRPLGRGTVGLAGLSYEQYF
TGCGCCAGCAGGCCCCTTGGCCGAGGGACAGTAGGACTAGCGGGACTTTCCTACGAGCAGTACTTC
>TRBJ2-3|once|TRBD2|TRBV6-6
CASSDPSGGRDTQYF
TGTGCCAGCAGTGATCCTAGCGGGGGGCGAGATACGCAGTATTTT
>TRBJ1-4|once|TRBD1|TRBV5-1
CASSFTGGSNEKLFF
TGCGCCAGCAGCTTTACAGGGGGCTCTAATGAAAAACTGTTTTTT